Shown below are 8 T cell receptor beta chains from a single sample sequenced in a study of blood T cell repertoires in COVID-19. Assay: immunoSEQ multiplex PCR; the TCRdb copy retains only in-frame clones and omits some. The profile shows over 200,000 clones, about 91% of them singletons. Source material: PBMCs or T cells enriched from blood (not recorded which). The receptors originated from a woman aged 40 to 50 with acute COVID-19.

This clone was detected once. The rearrangement uses TRBV25-1 and TRBJ1-5; D ambiguous. CDR1 and CDR2 (germline): MGHDK, SYGVNS. CDR3 length: 15 amino acids. V gave up 2 bases and J gave up 2 bases, with 10 bases separating them. CDR3 DNA: TGTGCCAGCAGTGAAGCGGGAGAGGGCAATCAGCCCCAGCATTTT. This codes for CASSEAGEGNQPQHF.

The rearrangement joins TRBV7-9 to TRBJ2-4, with TRBD2 matching over 8 bases. The CDR3 has 16 residues. Germline V CDR1 and CDR2: SEHNR, FQNEAQ (reference sequence). J gave up 4 bases and V 3 bases, and 8 bases lay outside the gene matches. CDR3 nucleotide sequence: TGTGCCAGCAGCTTCACAGCGGGAGTCAGGAAAAACATTCAGTACTTC. Encoded protein: CASSFTAGVRKNIQYF. The variable domain in full, completed from reference TRBV7-9 and TRBJ2-4, reads DTGVSQNPRHKITKRGQNVTFRCDPISEHNRLYWYRQTLGQGPEFLTYFQNEAQLEKSRLLSDRFSAERPKGSFSTLEIQRTEQGDSAMYLCASSFTAGVRKNIQYFGAGTRLSVL.

The chain links TRBV5-1 to TRBJ1-1; 9 bases line up with TRBD1. CDR3 length: 13 residues. Germline V gene lookup returns CDR1 SGHRS and CDR2 YFSETQ. The V gene end was trimmed by 8 bases and the J gene end by 4 bases; junction bases not matched to a gene: 6. CDR3 nucleotides: TGCGCCAGTCATACAGGGGGCGGCACTGAAGCTTTCTTT. Its translation is CASHTGGGTEAFF.

The rearrangement joins TRBV21-1 to TRBJ1-1; the DNA was not used to check the table's D call, TRBD1. TRBV21-1 is shown as a pseudogene. The CDR3 consists of 13 residues. The chain's CDR3 is CASSNRERDGAFF. DNA for the CDR3: TGTGCCAGCAGCAACAGGGAAAGGGATGGGGCTTTCTTT.

This clone was counted only a few times. The V gene is TRBV4-3, the J gene TRBJ1-5; D ambiguous. The CDR3 contains 14 residues. Germline V gene data show CDR1 as LGHNA and CDR2 as YSLEER. V lost 1 base and J 2 bases, leaving 6 bases between the germline ends. CDR3 sequence (DNA): TGCGCCAGCAGCCAAGGCCTAGGCAATCAGCCCCAGCATTTT. This translates into CASSQGLGNQPQHF.

This rearrangement joins TRBV5-1 to TRBJ1-3; 9 bases agree with TRBD1. J lost 3 bases, V lost 1 base, and 5 bases had no gene match. Germline V lookup: CDR1 SGHRS, CDR2 YFSETQ. The CDR3 consists of 16 residues. CDR3 in DNA: TGCGCCAGCAGCTTGCCGGGACAGGGTTATGGAAACACCATATATTTT. Protein sequence: CASSLPGQGYGNTIYF.

The rearrangement uses TRBV7-9 and TRBJ2-7; weak D call: TRBD2 (6 bases). The CDR3 is made up of 14 amino acids. Trimming removed 5 bases from V and 9 bases from J, with 20 bases in between. CDR1 is SEHNR, CDR2 FQNEAQ, per germline (reference sequence). The CDR3 here is CASSPGTDYEAQYF. CDR3 sequence (DNA): TGTGCCAGCAGCCCCGGGACGGACTACGAGGCGCAGTACTTC.

The chain carries TRBV9 and TRBJ2-1, with 7 bases matching TRBD2. Losses at the gene ends were 6 bases for V and 6 bases for J; bases not matched to a gene: 9. The V gene's germline CDR1 is SGDLS and CDR2 YYNGEE. This CDR3 has 14 residues. The CDR3, as DNA: TGTGCCAGCAAGCGGGGCGGGAAATCCAATGAGCAGTTCTTC. It is translated as CASKRGGKSNEQFF.